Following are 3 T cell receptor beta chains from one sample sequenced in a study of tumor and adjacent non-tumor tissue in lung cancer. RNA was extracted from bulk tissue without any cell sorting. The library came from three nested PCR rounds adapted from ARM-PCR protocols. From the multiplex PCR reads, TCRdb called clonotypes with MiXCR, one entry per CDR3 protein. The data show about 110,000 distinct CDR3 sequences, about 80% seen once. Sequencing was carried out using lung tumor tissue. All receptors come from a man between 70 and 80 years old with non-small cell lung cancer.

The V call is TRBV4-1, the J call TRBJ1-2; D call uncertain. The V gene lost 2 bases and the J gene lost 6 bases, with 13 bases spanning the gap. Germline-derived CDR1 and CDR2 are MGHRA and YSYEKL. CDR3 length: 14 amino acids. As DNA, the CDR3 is TGCGCCAGCAGCCAAAAGAGGTATCTTGATGGCTACACCTTC. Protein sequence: CASSQKRYLDGYTF.

The CDR3: CASSFLLAGGPRETQYF. The DNA of the CDR3 is TGTGCCAGCAGCTTTCTTCTAGCGGGAGGGCCGAGGGAGACCCAGTACTTC. The J gene is TRBJ2-5, the V gene TRBV11-2; TRBD2 matches at 12 bases. This CDR3 region has 17 residues. V was clipped by 3 bases and J by 5 bases; unmatched bases: 10. Looked up from germline, CDR1 is SGHAT and CDR2 is FQNNGV.

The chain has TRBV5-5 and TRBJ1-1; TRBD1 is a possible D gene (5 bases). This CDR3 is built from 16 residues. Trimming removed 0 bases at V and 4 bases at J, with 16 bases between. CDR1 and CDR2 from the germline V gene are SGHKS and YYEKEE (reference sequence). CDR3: CASSLDGDAVRTEAFF. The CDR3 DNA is TGTGCCAGCAGCTTGGATGGGGACGCCGTACGCACTGAAGCTTTCTTT.